This T cell receptor beta chain was sequenced for a study of T cell repertoires in cytomegalovirus infection. Germline loops: CDR1 KGHDR, CDR2 SFDVKD. CDR3 length: 17 residues. The V and J ends lost 1 base and 3 bases, in that order; junction bases with no gene match: 8. TCRdb recomputed calls from the reads with MiXCR, one row per CDR3 protein. This sample has hundreds of thousands of distinct CDR3 sequences, with 20% to 25% found just once. Study-level points and caveats: HLA-C-restricted CMV clonotypes gave the most frequent clonotype in two of eight donors.

A word on this clonotype: The antigen remains unidentified.

This clonotype was obtained from a human donor in good health (CMV status not recorded). Some clones in this sample may be carry-over from other donors' samples. The V gene is TRBV24-1, the J gene TRBJ2-3; TRBD1 agrees at 8 bases. The source material was CD8+ T cells from PBMCs. The CDR3 DNA reads as TGTGCCACCAGTGATTTTGGGCAGGGGGCTTTAACAGATACGCAGTATTTT. This sequence encodes CATSDFGQGALTDTQYF.